These 8 T cell receptor beta chains originate from one sample sequenced in a study of blood T cell repertoires in COVID-19. Sequencing used immunoSEQ multiplex PCR; TCRdb keeps in-frame clones, though not all of them. Of about 68,000 clones detected, roughly 87% appear once; the ten largest clones hold 3.4%. The sequenced sample was peripheral blood. The receptors stem from a woman in her 50s with COVID-19, enrolled during active disease.

The chain is built from TRBV5-1 and TRBJ1-3; no definite D call. Germline-derived CDR1 and CDR2 are SGHRS and YFSETQ. V shed 0 bases and J shed 9 bases, with 13 bases lying between them. The CDR3 totals 14 residues. CDR3 sequence: CASSLEAPSGTIYF. In nucleotides, the CDR3 is TGCGCCAGCAGCTTGGAGGCCCCAAGCGGCACCATATATTTT.

This chain links TRBV3-1 (or the pseudogene TRBV3-2) with TRBJ2-7; TRBD2 aligns across 12 bases. Unmatched junction bases numbered 5, after V lost 5 bases and J lost 3 bases. Per the germline V gene, CDR1 is LGHDT and CDR2 is YNNKEL (reference sequence). The CDR3 runs 15 residues. The CDR3 region has the DNA TGTGCCAGCAGCTTGACTAGCGGGAGAGTCTACGAGCAGTACTTC. It translates to CASSLTSGRVYEQYF.

This chain joins TRBV28 and TRBJ2-7; D remains unclear. The CDR3 length is 15 residues. CDR1 MDHEN and CDR2 SYDVKM come from the germline V gene. With 7 bases removed from V and 5 bases from J, the gap between germline ends came to 21 bases. This CDR3 is CASTFHRGGGDEQYF. CDR3 coding DNA: TGTGCCAGCACTTTCCACCGAGGTGGTGGCGACGAGCAGTACTTC.

The chain has TRBV7-9 and TRBJ1-6, with a tentative D call TRBD1 (5 bases). The CDR3 is 16 amino acids. CDR1 is SEHNR, CDR2 FQNEAQ, per germline (reference sequence). V was pared by 6 bases and J by 9 bases, with 21 bases between. In nucleotides, the CDR3 is TGTGCCAGCAGGGAAACAGGAGCCGCGGCATCTTCACCCCTCCACTTT. Translated, it gives CASRETGAAASSPLHF.

This clone was seen just once. This chain joins TRBV5-4 and TRBJ2-1; 9 nucleotides line up with TRBD1. CDR3 size: 15 residues. Per germline, CDR1 SGHNT and CDR2 YYREEE (reference sequence). The ends lost 0 bases at V and 8 bases at J; junction bases unmatched: 6. The CDR3 DNA reads TGTGCCAGCAGCTTGGGCGGGACAGGGCTGTATGAGCAGTTCTTC. It encodes CASSLGGTGLYEQFF.

This chain connects TRBV29-1 to TRBJ2-2; 8 bases agree with TRBD2. Looked up from germline, CDR1 is SQVTM and CDR2 is ANQGSEA. V lost 5 bases to trimming and J lost 7 bases; unmatched junction nucleotides: 9. CDR3 length: 14 residues. This chain's CDR3 is CSVLPSGSSGELFF. In nucleotides, the CDR3 is TGCAGCGTTCTTCCGAGCGGGAGTAGCGGGGAGCTGTTTTTT.

This chain uses TRBV5-1 with TRBJ2-7; 12 nucleotides line up with TRBD2. CDR3 length: 21 residues. With 4 bases clipped from V and 0 bases from J, the junction kept 20 bases outside the gene matches. CDR1 is SGHRS and CDR2 is YFSETQ in the germline V gene. The CDR3 DNA sequence: TGCGCCAGCAGCCCTAGTGTGGGGACCCGACTAGCGGGAGCCCCCTCCTACGAGCAGTACTTC. Translating gives CASSPSVGTRLAGAPSYEQYF.

The chain is built from TRBV4-1 and TRBJ1-4; D perhaps matches TRBD1 (5 bases). The germline V gene encodes CDR1 MGHRA and CDR2 YSYEKL. V lost 5 bases and J 1 base, leaving 17 bases between the germline ends. This CDR3 comprises 17 residues. The chain's CDR3 is CASSSRGREGTNEKLFF. The CDR3 nucleotides are TGCGCCAGCAGCTCCCGAGGCAGGGAGGGAACTAATGAAAAACTGTTTTTT.